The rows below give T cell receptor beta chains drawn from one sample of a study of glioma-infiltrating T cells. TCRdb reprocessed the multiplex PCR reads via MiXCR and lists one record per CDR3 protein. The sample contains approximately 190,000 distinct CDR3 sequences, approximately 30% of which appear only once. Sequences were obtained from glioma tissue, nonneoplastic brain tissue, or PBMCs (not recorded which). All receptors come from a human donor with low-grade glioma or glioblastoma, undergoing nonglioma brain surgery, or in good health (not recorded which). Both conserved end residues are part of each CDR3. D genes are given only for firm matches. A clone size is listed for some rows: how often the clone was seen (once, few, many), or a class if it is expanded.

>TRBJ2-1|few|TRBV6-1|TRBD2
TGTGCCAGCAGCCGACTAGCGGACCTATACAATGAGCAGTTCTTC
CASSRLADLYNEQFF
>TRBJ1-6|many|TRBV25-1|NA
TGTGCCAGCGGAGGAGGGTATAATTCACCCCTCCACTTT
CASGGGYNSPLHF
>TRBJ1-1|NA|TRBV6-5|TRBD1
TGTGCCAGCACCTACCGACAGGGTGAAGCTTTCTTT
CASTYRQGEAFF
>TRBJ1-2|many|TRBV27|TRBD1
TGTGCCAGCAGACATATACAGGGGGCGGTCGATGGCTACACCTTC
CASRHIQGAVDGYTF
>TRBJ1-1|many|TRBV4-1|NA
TGCGCCAGCAGCCGAACGACAGTAAACACTGAAGCTTTCTTT
CASSRTTVNTEAFF
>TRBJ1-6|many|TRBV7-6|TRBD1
TGTGCCAGCAGCTCTGGACAGGGCTCACCCCTCCACTTT
CASSSGQGSPLHF
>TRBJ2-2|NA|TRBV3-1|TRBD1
TGTGCCAGCAGCCAACTCTCGAACAGGGGCACCGGGGAGCTGTTTTTT
CASSQLSNRGTGELFF
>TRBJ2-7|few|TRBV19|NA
TGTGCCAGTAGTTCCTTCTACGAGCAGTACTTC
CASSSFYEQYF
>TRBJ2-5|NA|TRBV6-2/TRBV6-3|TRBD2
TGTGCCAGCAGTTACCTTGGACTAGAGGGATCCCAAGGGACCGAGTACTTC
CASSYLGLEGSQGTEYF
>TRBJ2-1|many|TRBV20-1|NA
TGCAGTGCGTCTAGGAATTACAATGAGCAGTTCTTC
CSASRNYNEQFF
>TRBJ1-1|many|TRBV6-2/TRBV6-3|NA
TGTGCCAGCAGTTACGGAGACACTGAAGCTTTCTTT
CASSYGDTEAFF
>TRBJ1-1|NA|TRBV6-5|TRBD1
TGTGCCAGCAGTTCAAGCGAACAGGGGTTCGAAGCTTTCTTT
CASSSSEQGFEAFF